The TCR beta chain under discussion was sequenced for a study of blood T cell repertoires in COVID-19 (dated by TCRdb to the early 2020s). Some background on the complete study: Collaborator samples came from the United States, Italy and Spain and covered acute and convalescent phases of COVID-19. A de-identified subject ID, COVID-19 status, age in years and sex were almost always included in the sample metadata. HLA class I and class II types, where available, came from metadata supplied by the sample provider rather than from assay-based typing. The samples were drawn from two sources: the first 160 participants of the ongoing ImmuneRACE study, and 1,254 subjects contributed by 6 global collaborators. The dataset comprised deeply sampled blood TCRbeta repertoires from subjects exposed to, actively infected with, or recovered from COVID-19. The repertoires were released in a freely available public database intended as a resource for research on the immune response to SARS-CoV-2. The prospective study material was composed of cDNA or gDNA derived from T cells, B-cell-depleted T cells, or PBMCs. General findings and caveats noted by the study authors: The amount of clinical and demographic metadata varied by source and participant and was provided uncurated.

This clone was seen once. This clone's antigen is unknown. Base qualities are not at hand, and no much larger clone is one base apart. The germline V and J ends show losses of 7 bases and 0 bases respectively, and no gene match explains 10 bases of the junction. Including cysteine and phenylalanine, the CDR3 has 18 amino acids. Just the 54-base CDR3 DNA is kept, in frame starting at base 1. CDR1 WNHNN and CDR2 SYGVQD were looked up in the germline V gene (reference sequence). Collaborating institutions collected whole blood in K2EDTA tubes following their own protocols. Collaborator samples were shipped for TCRbeta analysis as frozen whole blood, isolated PBMCs, or DNA extracted from either sample type. The immunoSEQ Assay, a bias-controlled multiplex PCR, was used to amplify TCRbeta CDR3 regions from genomic DNA. From the authors' description of their analysis: Within the assay, amplification of reference gene primers was used to estimate how many nucleated cells each sample contained. To quantify the absolute abundance of each unique TCRbeta CDR3 rearrangement, sequence reads were collapsed and filtered. For each sample, productive Simpson clonality was calculated as the square root of Simpson's diversity index over productive rearrangements. The source is immuneACCESS, and TCRdb retained only in-frame sequences with V and J called. Part of the clones is not carried over; for the studies checked, unresolved V genes explain less than half of this, and the remainder is unexplained. The V and J calls and clone size were taken over from that table, and D and trimming were inferred from the DNA. Present in this sample are 150,000 or so clones, roughly 87% of which were seen just once. Over 7.5% of the sample rests with the top ten.

The source is a woman in her seventies with acute or convalescent COVID-19. Here the chain combines TRBV10-1 and TRBJ2-2; 11 bases in the middle match TRBD1. Specimen: peripheral blood. The CDR3 in this case is CASTAGQGETSNTGELFF. The sequence in DNA is TGCGCCAGCACTGCGGGACAGGGGGAAACCTCGAACACCGGGGAGCTGTTTTTT.